Listed below are T cell receptor beta chains from one sample, sequenced in a study of blood T cells in healthy people across ages. MiXCR, run by TCRdb on the 5' RACE reads, gives a single entry per CDR3 protein. The sample shows 750,000 to 950,000 distinct CDR3 sequences, approximately 32% of them seen only once. Another study also made use of these data, one on T cells of mothers and their children.

Input material: blood. These receptors came from a woman between 35 and 50 years old in good health. Both conserved end residues are trimmed from each CDR3. Only some rows state a clone size, as once, few, many or a class for expanded clones.

j_gene: TRBJ1-1; abundance: NA; v_gene: TRBV18; CDR3aa: ASSPPDRGGSTEAF
j_gene: TRBJ1-1; abundance: few; v_gene: TRBV20-1; CDR3aa: SASPGTGAF
j_gene: TRBJ1-2; abundance: few; v_gene: TRBV27; CDR3aa: ASSWGGSSNYGYT
j_gene: TRBJ1-2; abundance: NA; v_gene: TRBV7-2; CDR3aa: ASSYEGRNNGYT
j_gene: TRBJ2-1; abundance: many; v_gene: TRBV11-3; CDR3aa: ASSLEGSSSYNEQF
j_gene: TRBJ1-5; abundance: many; v_gene: TRBV20-1; CDR3aa: SAGRGTGDYGPQH
j_gene: TRBJ1-5; abundance: NA; v_gene: TRBV7-2; CDR3aa: ASSPDGYGNQPQH
j_gene: TRBJ1-5; abundance: few; v_gene: TRBV12-3/TRBV12-4; CDR3aa: ASAGRYNQPQH
j_gene: TRBJ2-1; abundance: NA; v_gene: TRBV5-1; CDR3aa: ASSFLAGKTYNEQF
j_gene: TRBJ2-4; abundance: many; v_gene: TRBV7-2; CDR3aa: ASSFGDRVVNIQY
j_gene: TRBJ1-1; abundance: few; v_gene: TRBV25-1; CDR3aa: ASSETGSNTEAF
j_gene: TRBJ2-1; abundance: NA; v_gene: TRBV4-1; CDR3aa: ASSPRLGPSSYNEQF
j_gene: TRBJ1-4; abundance: NA; v_gene: TRBV7-3; CDR3aa: ASSPNGPQGEKLF
j_gene: TRBJ1-1; abundance: few; v_gene: TRBV6-2/TRBV6-3; CDR3aa: ASSYRDGTEAF
j_gene: TRBJ2-7; abundance: NA; v_gene: TRBV5-1; CDR3aa: ASSLDRTGEQY
j_gene: TRBJ2-3; abundance: few; v_gene: TRBV29-1; CDR3aa: SVRGGRKGSTDTQY
j_gene: TRBJ1-2; abundance: NA; v_gene: TRBV20-1; CDR3aa: SASHDRGGYT
j_gene: TRBJ2-3; abundance: many; v_gene: TRBV11-2; CDR3aa: ASRFMGDTDTQY